This T cell receptor (beta chain) was documented in a study of CD4 and CD8 cells across lung adenocarcinoma regions. The germline CDR1 and CDR2 sequences are SGHTA and FQGNSA. This CDR3 spans 14 amino acids. Note on this clonotype: A much larger clone sits a single nucleotide away, making a read error possible.

TCRdb passed the PCR reads through MiXCR, listing each CDR3 protein once. The table has tens of thousands of distinct CDR3 sequences, roughly half seen once. Localized lung adenocarcinoma, a non-small cell lung cancer, affected the donors. This rearrangement joins TRBV7-2 to TRBJ2-2, with D perhaps being TRBD1 or TRBD2 (5 bases each). This receptor was identified in a female donor with lung adenocarcinoma. The CD4 and CD8 labels of this study may be unreliable. Source material: CD8+ T cells from the center of a lung tumor. The CDR3 DNA reads TGTGCCAGCAGCTTAGAATTTCGTACCGGGGCGCTGTTTTTT. This codes for CASSLEFRTGALFF.